This TCR beta chain was sequenced in a study of T cell changes during pregnancy in multiple sclerosis. Generated by immunoSEQ multiplex PCR, the TCRdb table keeps only in-frame clones and is missing some. The table has about 100,000 clones, about 94% seen once. Trimming took 6 bases from V and 1 from J, leaving 9 bases between them. The CDR3 runs to 13 residues. Germline assignment: CDR1 LNHDA and CDR2 SQIVND (reference sequence). This receptor was obtained from a female donor with multiple sclerosis, enrolled in a pregnancy study. This chain uses TRBV19 with TRBJ1-1; no clear D gene. The specimen comprised peripheral blood, sampled before pregnancy. CDR3: CASRARGNTEAFF. The CDR3 nucleotides are TGTGCCAGTAGGGCACGGGGGAACACTGAAGCTTTCTTT.